This record covers a single T cell receptor beta chain. Using immunoSEQ multiplex PCR, the repertoire was profiled, and TCRdb retains in-frame clones only, with some absent. Seen here are some 70,000 clones, more than 65% observed once, and the top ten hold 3.5%. These data belong to a study of early stage breast cancer tumors. This CDR3 has 11 residues. V was clipped by 5 bases and J by 8 bases, with 10 bases between them. Per germline, CDR1 GTSNPN and CDR2 SVGIG (reference sequence). The receptor's source is a person in their sixties or seventies with breast cancer. The V call is TRBV30, the J call TRBJ2-1; D gene unclear. Sequencing input: blood. CDR3 in amino acids: CAWASFYEQFF. The CDR3 bases are TGTGCCTGGGCCTCGTTCTATGAGCAGTTCTTC.